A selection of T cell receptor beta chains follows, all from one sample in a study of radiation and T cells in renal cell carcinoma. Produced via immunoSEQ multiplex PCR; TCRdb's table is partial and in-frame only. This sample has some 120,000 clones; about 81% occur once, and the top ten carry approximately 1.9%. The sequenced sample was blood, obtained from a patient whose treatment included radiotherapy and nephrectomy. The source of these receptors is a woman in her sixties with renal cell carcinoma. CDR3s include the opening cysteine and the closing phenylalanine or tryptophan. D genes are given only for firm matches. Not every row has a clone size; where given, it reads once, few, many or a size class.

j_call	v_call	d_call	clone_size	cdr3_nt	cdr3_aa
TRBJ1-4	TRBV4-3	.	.	TGCGCCAGCAGCCAAGATATTAGCGGACCCTGGGAAAAACTGTTTTTT	CASSQDISGPWEKLFF
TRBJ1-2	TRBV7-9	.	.	TGTGCCAGCAGCTTAGATTCAGGAGGTGGCTACACCTTC	CASSLDSGGGYTF
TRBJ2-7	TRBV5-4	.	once	TGTGCCAGCAGTATACAGGGTTCCTACGAGCAGTACTTC	CASSIQGSYEQYF
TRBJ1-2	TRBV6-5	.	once	TGTGCCAGCCGTCCAAGCGGGGCGAATCACTATGGCTACACCTTC	CASRPSGANHYGYTF
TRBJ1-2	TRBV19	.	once	TGTGCCAGTAGTATAGGGTTTACAGGTACTAACTATGGCTACACCTTC	CASSIGFTGTNYGYTF
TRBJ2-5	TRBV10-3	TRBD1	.	TGTGCCATCAGGACAGGGGACCAAGAGACCCAGTACTTC	CAIRTGDQETQYF
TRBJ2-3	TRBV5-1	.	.	TGCGCCAGCAACGCGGACAGTAGCACAGATACGCAGTATTTT	CASNADSSTDTQYF
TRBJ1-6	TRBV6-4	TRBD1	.	TGTGCCAGCAGCCCGACAGGGTGGTTATCACCCCTCCACTTT	CASSPTGWLSPLHF
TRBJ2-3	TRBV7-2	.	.	TGTGCCAGCACGGAGGGGAGCTGGAGGACAGATACGCAGTATTTT	CASTEGSWRTDTQYF
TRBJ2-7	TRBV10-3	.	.	TGTGCCATCAGTGAGGGGGTGGGTTACGAGCAGTACTTC	CAISEGVGYEQYF
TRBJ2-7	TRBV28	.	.	TGTGCCAGCAGTTTGCGCTTAACCTACGAGCAGTACTTC	CASSLRLTYEQYF
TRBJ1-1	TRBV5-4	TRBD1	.	TGTGCCAGCAGCCAAATCGGGGGACAGGGAAGGCCTGAAGCTTTCTTT	CASSQIGGQGRPEAFF
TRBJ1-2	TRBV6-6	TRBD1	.	TGTGCCAGCAGTTACTCGAGGCAGGGGGCTGATGGCTACACCTTC	CASSYSRQGADGYTF
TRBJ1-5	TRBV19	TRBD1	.	TGTGCCAGTAACGCGGGACAGACAAATCAGCCCCAGCATTTT	CASNAGQTNQPQHF
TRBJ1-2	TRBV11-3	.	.	TGTGCCAGCAGCTCTTCCCGGCTTGGGAGACGCGGCTACACCTTC	CASSSSRLGRRGYTF
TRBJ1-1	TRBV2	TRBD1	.	TGTGCCAGCAGTCCGGGACAGGGGGCCACTGAAGCTTTCTTT	CASSPGQGATEAFF
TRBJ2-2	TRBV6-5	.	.	TGTGCCAGCAGCACACACGAGGCCGGGGAGCTGTTTTTT	CASSTHEAGELFF
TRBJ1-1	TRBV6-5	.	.	TGTGCCAGCCAACGGGGCGCCGGGGTGAACACTGAAGCTTTCTTT	CASQRGAGVNTEAFF
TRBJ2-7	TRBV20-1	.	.	TGCAGTGCTGTGGCTACCTTGGAGCAGTACTTC	CSAVATLEQYF
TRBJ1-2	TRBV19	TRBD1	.	TGTGCCAGTAGTCCGTCCGGGACAGGGAAAACCTATGGCTACACCTTC	CASSPSGTGKTYGYTF
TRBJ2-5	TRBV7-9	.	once	TGTGCCAGCAGCTTACCCCGGGGGACCCAGTACTTC	CASSLPRGTQYF
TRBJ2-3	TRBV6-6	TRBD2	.	TGTGCCAGCAGACCCTTAGCGGGGGGGACAGATACGCAGTATTTT	CASRPLAGGTDTQYF
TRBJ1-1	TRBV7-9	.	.	TGTGCCAGCAGCCAAGGGAGGGTCGACTCTGAAGCTTTCTTT	CASSQGRVDSEAFF
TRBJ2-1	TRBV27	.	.	TGTGCCAGCCCCCCCCGAAGGAGTTCAAATGAGCAGTTCTTC	CASPPRRSSNEQFF
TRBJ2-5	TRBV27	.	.	TGTGCCAGCAGCCCGGGACTTACACCCGGGGCAGAGACCCAGTACTTC	CASSPGLTPGAETQYF
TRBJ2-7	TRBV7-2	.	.	TGTGCCAGCAGCTTATGGGCGGGGGCGGACGAGCAGTACTTC	CASSLWAGADEQYF
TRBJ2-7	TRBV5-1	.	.	TGCGCCAGCAGTCCCCGGGGGATCTCCTACGAGCAGTACTTC	CASSPRGISYEQYF
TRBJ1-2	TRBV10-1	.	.	TGCGCCAGCAGTGAGGGGACTAACTATGGCTACACCTTC	CASSEGTNYGYTF
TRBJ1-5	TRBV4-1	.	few	TGCGCCAGCAGCCAAGGAGGGGCCAGTTCCAATCAGCCCCAGCATTTT	CASSQGGASSNQPQHF